The 16 T cell receptor beta chains listed next were all sequenced from one sample in a study of blood T cell repertoires in COVID-19. The assay was immunoSEQ multiplex PCR, and TCRdb's table has in-frame clones only and misses some. The repertoire has 250,000 or so clones, roughly 86% of them found once; the top ten carry about 2.5%. The sequencing input was peripheral blood. Every receptor here comes from a woman aged 55-70 years with acute or convalescent COVID-19.

This chain's CDR3 is CASSKLGTAKVYGYTF. CDR3 coding DNA: TGTGCCAGCAGTAAACTCGGGACAGCGAAGGTCTATGGCTACACCTTC. The rearrangement links TRBV6-6 to TRBJ1-2; 7 bases line up with TRBD1. V dropped 5 bases and J dropped 4; count of bases not matched to a gene: 13. Germline values: CDR1 MNHNY, CDR2 SVGAGI (reference sequence). This CDR3 comprises 16 residues.

This sequence joins TRBV28 and TRBJ1-5; D not resolved. The germline V gene encodes CDR1 MDHEN and CDR2 SYDVKM. Trimming stripped 6 bases from V and 6 bases from J, with 9 bases between. CDR3 size: 12 residues. DNA for the CDR3: TGTGCCAGCAGGGCCTCCGCTCAGCCCCAGCATTTT. This gives the protein CASRASAQPQHF.

This clone was counted a few times. The V call is TRBV11-2, the J call TRBJ2-7; 7 bases line up with TRBD2. J gave up 2 bases and V 5 bases, and 0 bases lay outside the gene matches. CDR1 and CDR2 from the germline V gene are SGHAT and FQNNGV. The CDR3 contains 12 residues. CDR3 in DNA: TGTGCCAGCAGCGGGACTACCTACGAGCAGTACTTC. This codes for CASSGTTYEQYF. The full variable domain, completed using reference TRBV11-2 and TRBJ2-7, is EAGVAQSPRYKIIEKRQSVAFWCNPISGHATLYWYQQILGQGPKLLIQFQNNGVVDDSQLPKDRFSAERLKGVDSTLKIQPAKLEDSAVYLCASSGTTYEQYFGPGTRLTVT.

The CDR3 bases are TGTGCCAGCTCCCCCGGGACTAGCGGGGCCAATGAGCAGTTCTTC. The encoded protein is CASSPGTSGANEQFF. The chain joins TRBV18 to TRBJ2-1; TRBD2 aligns across 13 bases. The CDR3 has 15 residues. The germline CDR1 and CDR2 sequences are KGHSH and LQKENI. V shed 6 bases and J 6 bases; nucleotides not matched to a gene: 5.

The chain is built from TRBV9 and TRBJ2-5; 16 nucleotides align to TRBD2. V gave up 4 bases and J gave up 5 bases; unmatched junction bases: 11. Germline V gene data show CDR1 as SGDLS and CDR2 as YYNGEE. This CDR3 has 18 amino acids. This CDR3 is CASSPGTSGRVSAETQYF. In DNA, the CDR3 is TGTGCCAGCAGCCCCGGGACTAGCGGGAGGGTATCCGCGGAGACCCAGTACTTC.

This sequence joins TRBV7-6 and TRBJ1-1, with D possibly being TRBD1 (6 bases). V lost 5 bases to trimming and J lost 2 bases, with 12 bases between them. Looked up from germline, CDR1 is SGHVS and CDR2 is FNYEAQ. The CDR3 sequence is 14 residues long. CDR3 nucleotides: TGTGCCAGCAGCATTGACAGGATCAACACTGAAGCTTTCTTT. Translating it yields CASSIDRINTEAFF.

This clone was seen just once. The chain has TRBV6-4 and TRBJ2-3, with 7 positions matching TRBD1. Per the germline V gene, CDR1 is MRHNA and CDR2 is SNTAGT. After removal of 6 bases from V and 0 bases from J, the junction contained 9 bases not matched to a gene. CDR3 length: 16 amino acids. In nucleotides, the CDR3 is TGTGCCAGCAGCGCCGGACAGGATACTAGCACAGATACGCAGTATTTT. Translated: CASSAGQDTSTDTQYF.

This clone showed up just once. V and J are TRBV9 and TRBJ1-2; a weak D match, TRBD1 (6 bases). Trimming left V 4 bases short and J 3 bases short, with 13 bases between. The CDR3 is 14 amino acids. From germline, CDR1 is SGDLS and CDR2 YYNGEE. The CDR3 region has the DNA TGTGCCAGCAGCCCAGGGGTTACGGACTATGGCTACACCTTC. It encodes CASSPGVTDYGYTF.

The rearrangement links TRBV5-5 to TRBJ2-3; a possible D gene is TRBD2 (6 bases). Between the trimmed V and J ends, which lost 4 bases and 5 bases, there was a span of 14 bases. The CDR3 has 14 residues. Germline assignment: CDR1 SGHKS and CDR2 YYEKEE (reference sequence). The DNA of the CDR3 is TGTGCCAGCAGCGACCGAACGGGAGTAGATACGCAGTATTTT. Translation: CASSDRTGVDTQYF.

The J gene is TRBJ1-3, the V gene TRBV6-1; 10 bases match TRBD1. This CDR3 is built from 14 residues. Trimming removed 10 bases from V and 0 bases from J; junction bases left unmatched: 3. Germline V gene lookup returns CDR1 MNHNS and CDR2 SASEGT. The CDR3 sequence is CATRTGGSGNTIYF. Written as DNA, the CDR3 is TGTGCCACCAGGACAGGGGGCTCTGGAAACACCATATATTTT.

The chain couples TRBV7-9 to TRBJ2-7; 7 bases match TRBD1. The ends lost 5 bases at V and 3 bases at J; junction bases unmatched: 19. The CDR3 runs 18 residues. Germline CDR1 is SEHNR and CDR2 is FQNEAQ (reference sequence). The CDR3 DNA is TGTGCCAGCAGCCCCCGTTTAGAGGGTCGGACAGGTCGCTACGAGCAGTACTTC. This encodes CASSPRLEGRTGRYEQYF.

The chain is built from TRBV30 and TRBJ1-2; TRBD1 might be the D (5 bases). CDR3 length equals 14 residues. In germline, CDR1 is GTSNPN, CDR2 SVGIG (reference sequence). Between the trimmed V and J ends, which lost 0 bases and 8 bases, there was a span of 16 bases. The CDR3 spells CAWSVPRTRSGYTF. Written as DNA, the CDR3 is TGTGCCTGGAGTGTACCAAGGACACGGTCGGGCTACACCTTC.

CDR3 nucleotides: TGTGCCAGCAGTTTAGGGGAGGGCGCAACCGGGGAGCTGTTTTTT. This encodes CASSLGEGATGELFF. This chain connects TRBV27 to TRBJ2-2; TRBD2 matches 7 bases. CDR3 length equals 15 residues. Germline lookup yields CDR1 MNHEY and CDR2 SMNVEV (reference sequence). Unmatched junction bases numbered 5, after V lost 2 bases and J lost 5 bases.

The chain links TRBV5-1 to TRBJ2-5; D perhaps matches TRBD2 (5 bases). Between the trimmed V and J ends, which lost 4 bases and 1 base, there was a span of 14 bases. This CDR3 spans 15 amino acids. CDR1 is SGHRS, CDR2 YFSETQ, per germline. CDR3 amino acids: CASSPALAPQETQYF. The CDR3 DNA sequence: TGCGCCAGCAGCCCCGCCTTAGCGCCCCAAGAGACCCAGTACTTC.

This clone was found once. The rearrangement links TRBV19 to TRBJ2-3; unclear D gene. The CDR3 covers 13 residues. V shed 5 bases and J shed 1 base, with 7 bases lying between them. Germline CDR1 LNHDA, CDR2 SQIVND (reference sequence). The CDR3 here is CASSSTRTDTQYF. CDR3 bases: TGTGCCAGTAGTTCGACTCGCACAGATACGCAGTATTTT.

V gene TRBV3-1 (or the pseudogene TRBV3-2) combines with J gene TRBJ2-1; 9 bases match TRBD2. CDR3 length equals 16 residues. Germline CDR1 reads LGHDT; CDR2 reads YNNKEL (reference sequence). The V and J ends lost 4 bases and 4 bases, in that order; junction bases with no gene match: 8. The CDR3 bases are TGTGCCAGCAGCCCCGAGCCGGGACTAGCATACAATGAGCAGTTCTTC. Translation: CASSPEPGLAYNEQFF.